This passage covers 27 T cell receptor beta chains from one sample sequenced in a study of T cell responses to AZD1222 COVID-19 vaccine. Profiled with immunoSEQ multiplex PCR; TCRdb holds only in-frame clones, not every one. Among about 130,000 clones, around 90% were seen once, and the ten largest hold more than 2.5%. The source was peripheral blood, collected on day 0 of AZD1222 vaccination. The receptors come from an adult in good health.

The rearrangement joins TRBV9 to TRBJ2-1; the D gene is possibly TRBD2 (5 bases). Germline lookup yields CDR1 SGDLS and CDR2 YYNGEE. CDR3 size: 14 residues. V shed 3 bases and J shed 6 bases, with 13 bases lying between them. The CDR3 protein is CASSEGPEGNEQFF. CDR3 coding DNA: TGTGCCAGCAGCGAGGGCCCCGAGGGCAATGAGCAGTTCTTC.

This clone was recorded only once. The CDR3 loop is CASSLLQNNSPLHF. The CDR3 DNA reads TGTGCCAGCAGCTTGTTACAGAATAATTCACCCCTCCACTTT. The chain combines TRBV5-8 with TRBJ1-6; D gene uncertain. Germline CDR1 SGHTS, CDR2 YDEGEE. Trimming stripped 1 base from V and 5 bases from J, with 7 bases between. The CDR3 consists of 14 residues.

The chain links TRBV6-5 to TRBJ1-5, with unresolved D. V was shortened by 4 bases and J by 2 bases, with 9 bases between the two germline ends. This CDR3 has 14 residues. Germline V gene sequence: CDR1 MNHEY, CDR2 SVGAGI. The CDR3 DNA follows: TGTGCCAGCAGTTCCCCCGGGGGCAATCAGCCCCAGCATTTT. The encoded protein is CASSSPGGNQPQHF.

This clone has just one count. J is TRBJ1-2 and V is TRBV3-1 (or the pseudogene TRBV3-2); a weak D match, TRBD1 (6 bases). Trimming pared 6 bases from V and 4 bases from J, leaving 18 bases between. The CDR3 runs 15 residues. CDR1 and CDR2 from the germline V gene are LGHDT and YNNKEL (reference sequence). The CDR3 loop reads CASRLLGRGGYGYTF. CDR3 nucleotide sequence: TGTGCCAGCAGACTCCTCGGCAGGGGAGGCTATGGCTACACCTTC.

This chain links TRBV7-9 with TRBJ2-7; D tentatively reads TRBD1 or TRBD2 (6 bases each). Trimming took 4 bases from V and 2 from J, leaving 12 bases between them. Germline lookup yields CDR1 SEHNR and CDR2 FQNEAQ (reference sequence). The CDR3 loop spans 14 amino acids. The CDR3 DNA reads as TGTGCCAGCAGCTCCACTAGGGGGGCCTACGAGCAGTACTTC. Protein: CASSSTRGAYEQYF.

The chain uses TRBV29-1 and TRBJ1-1, with D uncertain. V lost 7 bases, J lost 2 bases, and 17 bases lay in between. CDR1 is SQVTM and CDR2 is ANQGSEA in the germline V gene. The CDR3 loop spans 14 amino acids. The CDR3 DNA reads as TGCAGCGCCGCACCCCATGGGAGAAACACTGAAGCTTTCTTT. Translation: CSAAPHGRNTEAFF.

The chain couples TRBV28 to TRBJ2-7; the D gene is possibly TRBD2 (6 bases). V dropped 3 bases and J dropped 3 bases, with 12 bases sitting between them. The CDR3 contains 14 residues. Germline V lookup: CDR1 MDHEN, CDR2 SYDVKM. CDR3: CASSFGGEFYEQYF. CDR3 bases: TGTGCCAGCAGTTTCGGCGGGGAATTCTACGAGCAGTACTTC.

This clone was observed once. The chain couples TRBV6-1 to TRBJ2-7; maybe TRBD1 (5 bases). Trimming removed 2 bases from V and 1 base from J, with 15 bases in between. Germline V CDR1 and CDR2: MNHNS, SASEGT. This CDR3 is built from 16 residues. This CDR3 is CASSENGAAYSYEQYF. The CDR3 nucleotides are TGTGCCAGCAGTGAAAATGGGGCAGCGTATTCCTACGAGCAGTACTTC.

This chain joins TRBV21-1 and TRBJ1-4; the table's D call TRBD1 went unverified against the DNA. TRBV21-1 is a listed pseudogene. The length of the CDR3 is 16 residues. The CDR3 reads CASSWDRSGTNEKLFF. The CDR3 DNA reads TGTGCCAGCAGCTGGGACAGATCTGGAACTAATGAAAAACTGTTTTTT.

This clone was found a few times. The chain recombines TRBV5-8 with TRBJ2-7; tentatively, D is TRBD2 (5 bases). This CDR3 contains 15 residues. V shed 0 bases and J shed 7 bases, with 17 bases lying between them. Germline V gene sequence: CDR1 SGHTS, CDR2 YDEGEE. The CDR3 DNA follows: TGTGCCAGCAGCTTGGGCGGAGGCCCGACGTTGGAGCAGTACTTC. Protein product: CASSLGGGPTLEQYF.

This chain's CDR3 is CASTRQGRPGGYTF. The CDR3 DNA follows: TGTGCCAGCACGAGACAGGGGCGCCCGGGCGGCTACACCTTC. J is TRBJ1-2 and V is TRBV6-5, with 8 bases aligning to TRBD1. Germline values: CDR1 MNHEY, CDR2 SVGAGI. V gave up 7 bases and J gave up 8 bases; unmatched junction bases: 12. The CDR3 runs to 14 residues.

This clone was seen a single time. This sequence joins TRBV18 and TRBJ2-7, with a possible D match to TRBD1 (6 bases). CDR1 KGHSH and CDR2 LQKENI come from the germline V gene. V was cut by 6 bases and J by 2 bases, with 11 bases left in between. CDR3 size: 13 residues. CDR3 region: CASSDGTTYEQYF. DNA of the CDR3: TGTGCCAGCTCCGACGGGACAACCTACGAGCAGTACTTC.

V usage is TRBV5-4 and J usage is TRBJ2-7, with 9 bases matching TRBD1. The ends lost 4 bases at V and 0 bases at J; junction bases unmatched: 11. The CDR3 consists of 17 residues. Germline V lookup: CDR1 SGHNT, CDR2 YYREEE (reference sequence). The CDR3 here is CASSPRDRVRSSYEQYF. DNA for the CDR3: TGTGCCAGCAGCCCCCGGGACAGGGTGAGGAGCTCCTACGAGCAGTACTTC.

This sequence joins TRBV5-1 and TRBJ2-6, with D uncertain. The germline V gene has CDR1 SGHRS and CDR2 YFSETQ. The CDR3 spans 17 residues. V shed 0 bases and J shed 2 bases, with 12 bases lying between them. The CDR3 DNA is TGCGCCAGCAGCTTGGGAATGGTTGGGGCTGGGGCCAACGTCCTGACTTTC. It translates to CASSLGMVGAGANVLTF. Full variable domain (rest looked up from reference TRBV5-1 and TRBJ2-6): KAGVTQTPRYLIKTRGQQVTLSCSPISGHRSVSWYQQTPGQGLQFLFEYFSETQRNKGNFPGRFSGRQFSNSRSEMNVSTLELGDSALYLCASSLGMVGAGANVLTFGAGSRLTVL.

This chain connects TRBV6-2 or TRBV6-3 to TRBJ1-5; 10 bases are shared with TRBD1. The CDR3 sequence is 15 residues long. The J segment lost 6 bases and the V segment lost 6 bases, leaving 8 bases of the junction unmatched. The germline CDR1 and CDR2 sequences are MNHEY and SVGEGT. The CDR3 sequence: CASSPTGGAGQPQHF. DNA for the CDR3: TGTGCCAGCAGCCCGACAGGGGGCGCAGGTCAGCCCCAGCATTTT.

The chain joins TRBV10-3 to TRBJ1-6; 7 bases fit TRBD1. Trimming cost V 3 bases and J 5 bases; bases outside gene matches: 13. Germline V gives CDR1 ENHRY, CDR2 SYGVKD. The CDR3 has 18 residues. CDR3 region: CAISDHGGGAGDNSPLHF. The CDR3 DNA is TGTGCCATCAGTGATCACGGAGGGGGCGCGGGAGATAATTCACCCCTCCACTTT.

The CDR3 DNA follows: TGCGCCAGCAGCTTGAATGGGGGCCAAGAGACCCAGTACTTC. Protein sequence: CASSLNGGQETQYF. The genes are TRBV5-1 and TRBJ2-5; D is perhaps TRBD1 or TRBD2 (5 bases each). There are 14 residues in the CDR3. Trimming pared 1 base from V and 1 base from J, leaving 8 bases between. The V gene's germline CDR1 is SGHRS and CDR2 YFSETQ.

This chain joins TRBV6-5 and TRBJ2-7, with TRBD2 as a possible D gene (6 bases). This CDR3 comprises 15 residues. Between the trimmed V and J ends, which lost 7 bases and 0 bases, there was a span of 16 bases. Germline CDR1 reads MNHEY; CDR2 reads SVGAGI. DNA for the CDR3: TGTGCCAGCACCGGCCGGGACTTAAGCTCCTACGAGCAGTACTTC. As protein: CASTGRDLSSYEQYF.

The gene calls are TRBV5-6 and TRBJ1-2; TRBD1 agrees at 7 bases. Germline V gives CDR1 SGHDT, CDR2 YYEEEE. This CDR3 contains 14 residues. The junction had 12 bases not matched to a gene; V was cut back by 5 bases and J by 8 bases. CDR3 in amino acids: CASSLRGHPLGYTF. DNA of the CDR3: TGTGCCAGCAGTCTGAGGGGGCACCCCCTCGGCTACACCTTC.

This chain joins TRBV7-2 and TRBJ2-4, with 10 bases lining up with TRBD2. The CDR3 consists of 15 residues. V lost 1 base and J lost 5; bases outside the gene matches: 2. Germline V CDR1 and CDR2: SGHTA, FQGNSA. CDR3 sequence: CASSLDSGRENIQYF. CDR3 bases: TGTGCCAGCAGCTTAGACAGCGGGAGGGAAAACATTCAGTACTTC.

This clone occurred a few times. V is TRBV5-1 and J is TRBJ1-2; unclear D gene. V shed 3 bases and J shed 8 bases, with 14 bases lying between them. The CDR3 is made up of 13 amino acids. CDR1 SGHRS and CDR2 YFSETQ come from the germline V gene. The CDR3 loop is CASSSNILDGYTF. DNA for the CDR3: TGCGCCAGCAGCTCGAACATTCTAGACGGCTACACCTTC.

This clone was seen only a few times. The rearrangement joins TRBV13 to TRBJ2-7; 11 bases fit TRBD2. V lost 5 bases to trimming and J lost 3 bases; unmatched junction nucleotides: 6. The CDR3 contains 15 residues. Germline V gives CDR1 PRHDT, CDR2 FYEKMQ (reference sequence). CDR3 amino acids: CASSTRLAGGYEQYF. DNA for the CDR3: TGTGCCAGCAGCACCAGGCTAGCGGGAGGCTACGAGCAGTACTTC.

This chain uses TRBV12-5 with TRBJ1-5; 8 positions agree with TRBD1. J gave up 3 bases and V 6 bases, and 4 bases lay outside the gene matches. This CDR3 comprises 14 residues. The germline V gene has CDR1 LGHNT and CDR2 FRNRAP. CDR3 region: CASGRDRNNQPQHF. CDR3 bases: TGTGCTAGTGGCCGGGACAGGAACAATCAGCCCCAGCATTTT.

The V gene is TRBV18, the J gene TRBJ1-4; TRBD1 matches at 9 bases. The CDR3 has 15 residues. After removal of 3 bases from V and 10 bases from J, the junction contained 9 bases not matched to a gene. Germline loops: CDR1 KGHSH, CDR2 LQKENI. The CDR3 nucleotides read TGTGCCAGCTCACCCCGGACAGGGGAAGGCGGAAAACTGTTTTTT. Residues: CASSPRTGEGGKLFF.

The rearrangement joins TRBV4-3 to TRBJ2-1, with unresolved D. The CDR3 extends over 14 amino acids. CDR1 is LGHNA and CDR2 is YSLEER in the germline V gene. V shed 1 base and J shed 2 bases, with 6 bases lying between them. This chain's CDR3 is CASSQAAPYNEQFF. Here the CDR3 DNA reads TGCGCCAGCAGCCAAGCGGCTCCCTACAATGAGCAGTTCTTC.

The chain links TRBV4-2 to TRBJ1-3, with 7 nucleotides matching TRBD1. The trim removed 0 bases at V and 3 bases at J, leaving 11 bases unmatched. The CDR3 covers 18 residues. Germline CDR1 reads LGHNA; CDR2 reads YNFKEQ. This CDR3 is CASSQDLPKGAGGNTIYF. The CDR3 nucleotides read TGTGCCAGCAGCCAAGATTTGCCTAAGGGGGCTGGTGGAAACACCATATATTTT.

The rearrangement joins TRBV15 to TRBJ1-1; no firm D call. Germline CDR1 is LNHNV and CDR2 is YYDKDF (reference sequence). The CDR3 sequence is 15 residues long. Trimming removed 1 base at V and 1 base at J, with 10 bases between. The CDR3, as DNA: TGTGCCACCAGCAGAGGGGCCAGATCGAACACTGAAGCTTTCTTT. Translated, it gives CATSRGARSNTEAFF. Full variable domain (outside the CDR3, taken from reference TRBV15 and TRBJ1-1): DAMVIQNPRYQVTQFGKPVTLSCSQTLNHNVMYWYQQKSSQAPKLLFHYYDKDFNNEADTPDNFQSRRPNTSFCFLDIRSPGLGDTAMYLCATSRGARSNTEAFFGQGTRLTVV.